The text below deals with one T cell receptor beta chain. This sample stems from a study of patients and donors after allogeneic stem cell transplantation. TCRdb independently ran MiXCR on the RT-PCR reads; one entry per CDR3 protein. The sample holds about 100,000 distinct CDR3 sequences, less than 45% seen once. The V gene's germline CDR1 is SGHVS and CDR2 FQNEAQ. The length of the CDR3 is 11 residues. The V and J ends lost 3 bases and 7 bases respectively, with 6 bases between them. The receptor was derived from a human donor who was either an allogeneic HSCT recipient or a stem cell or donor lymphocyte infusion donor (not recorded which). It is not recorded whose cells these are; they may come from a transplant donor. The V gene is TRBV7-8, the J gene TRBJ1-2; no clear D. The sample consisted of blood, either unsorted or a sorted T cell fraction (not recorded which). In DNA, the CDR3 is TGTGCCAGCAGCTTTGGGGTTGGCTACACCTTC. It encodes CASSFGVGYTF.